The following is a TCR beta chain sequence with its context. This record comes from a study of T cell changes during pregnancy in multiple sclerosis. Trimming took 0 bases from V and 1 from J, leaving 6 bases between them. CDR1 is MDHEN, CDR2 SYDVKM, per germline. This CDR3 contains 15 residues. TCRdb keeps only in-frame clones here, not all; method: immunoSEQ multiplex PCR. The table includes some 64,000 clones, about 92% detected once. This chain connects TRBV28 to TRBJ2-2, with unresolved D. This TCR derives from a female donor with multiple sclerosis, enrolled in a pregnancy study. This material consisted of peripheral blood, taken after pregnancy. The CDR3 bases are TGTGCCAGCAGTTTATGGGCAGGGAACACCGGGGAGCTGTTTTTT. This translates into CASSLWAGNTGELFF.